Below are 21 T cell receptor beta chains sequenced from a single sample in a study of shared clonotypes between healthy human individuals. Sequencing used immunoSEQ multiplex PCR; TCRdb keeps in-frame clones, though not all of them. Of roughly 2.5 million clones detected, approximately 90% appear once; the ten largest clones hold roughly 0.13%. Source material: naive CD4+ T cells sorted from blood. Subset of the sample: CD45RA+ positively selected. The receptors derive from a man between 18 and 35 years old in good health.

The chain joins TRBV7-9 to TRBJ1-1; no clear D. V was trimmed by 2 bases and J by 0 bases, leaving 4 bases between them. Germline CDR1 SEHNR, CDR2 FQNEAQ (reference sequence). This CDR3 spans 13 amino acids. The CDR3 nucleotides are TGTGCCAGCAGCTTACTGGTGAACACTGAAGCTTTCTTT. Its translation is CASSLLVNTEAFF.

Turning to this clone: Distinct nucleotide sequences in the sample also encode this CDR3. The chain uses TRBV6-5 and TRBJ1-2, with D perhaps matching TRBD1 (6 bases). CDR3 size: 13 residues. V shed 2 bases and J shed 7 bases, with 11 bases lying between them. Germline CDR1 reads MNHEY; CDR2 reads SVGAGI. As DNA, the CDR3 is TGTGCCAGCAGTTACCTGGGGGGCTCTGGCTACACCTTC. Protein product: CASSYLGGSGYTF.

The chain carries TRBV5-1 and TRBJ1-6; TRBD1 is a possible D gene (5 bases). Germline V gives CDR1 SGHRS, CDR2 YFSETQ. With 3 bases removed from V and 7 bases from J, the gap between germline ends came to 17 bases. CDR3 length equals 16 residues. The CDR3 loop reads CASSWAGRDTNSPLHF. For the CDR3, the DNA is TGCGCCAGCAGCTGGGCAGGCAGGGATACCAATTCACCCCTCCACTTT.

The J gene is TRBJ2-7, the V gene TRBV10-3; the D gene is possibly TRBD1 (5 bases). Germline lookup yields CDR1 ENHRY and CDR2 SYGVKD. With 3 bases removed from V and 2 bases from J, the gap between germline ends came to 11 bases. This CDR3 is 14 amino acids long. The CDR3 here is CAISDRADAYEQYF. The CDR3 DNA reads TGTGCCATCAGTGACAGGGCTGACGCCTACGAGCAGTACTTC.

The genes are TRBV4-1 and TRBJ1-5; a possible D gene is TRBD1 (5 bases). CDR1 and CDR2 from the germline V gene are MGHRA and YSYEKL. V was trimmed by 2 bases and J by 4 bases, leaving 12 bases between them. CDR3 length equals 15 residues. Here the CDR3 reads CASSQLGTMNQPQHF. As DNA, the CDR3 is TGCGCCAGCAGCCAACTAGGGACCATGAATCAGCCCCAGCATTTT.

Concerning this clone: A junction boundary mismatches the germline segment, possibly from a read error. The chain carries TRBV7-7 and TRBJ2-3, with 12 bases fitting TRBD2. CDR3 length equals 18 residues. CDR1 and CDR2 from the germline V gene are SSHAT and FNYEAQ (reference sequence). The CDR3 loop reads CASSLAPRTSGGTDTQYF. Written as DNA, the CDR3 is TGTGCTAGCAGCTTAGCCCCACGGACTAGCGGGGGCACAGATACGCAGTATTTT.

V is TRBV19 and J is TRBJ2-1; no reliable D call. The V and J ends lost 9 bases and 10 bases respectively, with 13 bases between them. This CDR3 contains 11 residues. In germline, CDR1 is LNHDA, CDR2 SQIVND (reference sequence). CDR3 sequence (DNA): TGTGCCAGCTTTTTTGGAGCCGAGCAGTTCTTC. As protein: CASFFGAEQFF. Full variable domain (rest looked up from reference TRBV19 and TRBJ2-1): DGGITQSPKYLFRKEGQNVTLSCEQNLNHDAMYWYRQDPGQGLRLIYYSQIVNDFQKGDIAEGYSVSREKKESFPLTVTSAQKNPTAFYLCASFFGAEQFFGPGTRLTVL.

As DNA, the CDR3 is TGTGCCAGCACAAGGGGGAAGGACTCACCCCTCCACTTT. Encoded protein: CASTRGKDSPLHF. The V call is TRBV6-5, the J call TRBJ1-6, with a weak D call TRBD1 (6 bases). The ends were cut back, 7 bases at V and 10 bases at J, with 14 bases in the middle. This CDR3 has 13 residues. Germline CDR1 and CDR2: MNHEY and SVGAGI.

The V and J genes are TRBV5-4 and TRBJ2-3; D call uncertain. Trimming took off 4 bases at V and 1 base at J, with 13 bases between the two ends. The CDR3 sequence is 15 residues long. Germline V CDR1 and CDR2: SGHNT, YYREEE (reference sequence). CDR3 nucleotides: TGTGCCAGCAGCCCCTTTAACTGGGGCACAGATACGCAGTATTTT. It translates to CASSPFNWGTDTQYF.

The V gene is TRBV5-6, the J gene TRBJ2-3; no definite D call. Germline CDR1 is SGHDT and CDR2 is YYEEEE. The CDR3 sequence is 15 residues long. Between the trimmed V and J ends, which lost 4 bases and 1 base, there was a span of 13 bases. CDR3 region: CASSAPGWGTDTQYF. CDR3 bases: TGTGCCAGCAGCGCGCCCGGTTGGGGCACAGATACGCAGTATTTT.

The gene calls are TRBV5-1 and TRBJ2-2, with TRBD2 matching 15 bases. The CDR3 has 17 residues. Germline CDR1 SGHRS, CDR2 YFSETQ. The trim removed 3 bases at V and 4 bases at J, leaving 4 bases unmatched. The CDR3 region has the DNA TGCGCCAGCAGCTCGGGACTAGCGGGAGGTCTCACCGGGGAGCTGTTTTTT. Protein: CASSSGLAGGLTGELFF.

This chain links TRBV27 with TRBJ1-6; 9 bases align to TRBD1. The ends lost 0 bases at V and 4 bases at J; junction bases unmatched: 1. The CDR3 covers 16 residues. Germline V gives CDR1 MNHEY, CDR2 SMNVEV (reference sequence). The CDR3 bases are TGTGCCAGCAGTTTATCGGACAGGGGATATAATTCACCCCTCCACTTT. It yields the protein CASSLSDRGYNSPLHF.

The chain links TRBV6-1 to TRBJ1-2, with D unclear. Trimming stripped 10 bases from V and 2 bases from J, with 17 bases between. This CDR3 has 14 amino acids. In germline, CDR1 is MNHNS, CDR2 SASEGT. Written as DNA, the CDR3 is TGTGCCACCCCGCGTCTGGACCTAAACTATGGCTACACCTTC. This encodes CATPRLDLNYGYTF.

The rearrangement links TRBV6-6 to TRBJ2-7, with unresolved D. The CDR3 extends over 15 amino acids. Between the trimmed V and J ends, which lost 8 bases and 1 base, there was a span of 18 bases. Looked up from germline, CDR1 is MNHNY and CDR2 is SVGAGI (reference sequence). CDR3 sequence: CASPPPPSLSYEQYF. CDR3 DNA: TGTGCCAGCCCTCCTCCCCCCAGCCTATCCTACGAGCAGTACTTC.

The CDR3 spells CASSFIERTGIGNEQFF. The CDR3 region has the DNA TGTGCCAGCAGCTTTATCGAGAGGACAGGGATAGGCAATGAGCAGTTCTTC. This chain links TRBV7-2 with TRBJ2-1, with 8 positions matching TRBD1. The V and J ends lost 3 bases and 6 bases, in that order; junction bases with no gene match: 13. The length of the CDR3 is 17 residues. CDR1 and CDR2 (germline): SGHTA, FQGNSA.

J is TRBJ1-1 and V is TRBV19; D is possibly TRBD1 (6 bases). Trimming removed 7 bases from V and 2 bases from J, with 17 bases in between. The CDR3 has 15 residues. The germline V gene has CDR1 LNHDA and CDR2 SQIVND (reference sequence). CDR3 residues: CASTGGGTYNTEAFF. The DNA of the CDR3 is TGTGCCAGTACCGGCGGAGGGACATACAACACTGAAGCTTTCTTT.

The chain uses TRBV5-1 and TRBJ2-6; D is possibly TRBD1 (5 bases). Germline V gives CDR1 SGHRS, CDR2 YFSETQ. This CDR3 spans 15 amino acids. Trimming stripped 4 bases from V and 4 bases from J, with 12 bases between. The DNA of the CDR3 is TGCGCCAGCAGCCTCGACAGTACCGGGGCCAACGTCCTGACTTTC. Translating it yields CASSLDSTGANVLTF.

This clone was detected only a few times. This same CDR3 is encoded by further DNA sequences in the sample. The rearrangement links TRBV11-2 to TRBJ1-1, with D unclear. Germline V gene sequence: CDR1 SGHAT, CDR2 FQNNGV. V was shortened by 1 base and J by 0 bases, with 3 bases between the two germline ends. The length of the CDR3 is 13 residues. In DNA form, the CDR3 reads TGTGCCAGCAGCTTAGTAGTGAACACTGAAGCTTTCTTT. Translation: CASSLVVNTEAFF.

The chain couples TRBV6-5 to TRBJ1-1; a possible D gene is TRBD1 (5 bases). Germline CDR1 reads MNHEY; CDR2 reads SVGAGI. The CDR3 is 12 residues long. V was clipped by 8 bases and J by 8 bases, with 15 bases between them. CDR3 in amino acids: CASHRGEGEAFF. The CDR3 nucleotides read TGTGCCAGCCATCGAGGGGAGGGGGAAGCTTTCTTT.

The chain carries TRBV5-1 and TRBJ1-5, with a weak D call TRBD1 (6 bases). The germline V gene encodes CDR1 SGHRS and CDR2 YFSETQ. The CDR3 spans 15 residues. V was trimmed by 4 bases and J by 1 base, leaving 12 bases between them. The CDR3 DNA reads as TGCGCCAGCAGCCAAACTGGGGGCAGCAATCAGCCCCAGCATTTT. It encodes CASSQTGGSNQPQHF.

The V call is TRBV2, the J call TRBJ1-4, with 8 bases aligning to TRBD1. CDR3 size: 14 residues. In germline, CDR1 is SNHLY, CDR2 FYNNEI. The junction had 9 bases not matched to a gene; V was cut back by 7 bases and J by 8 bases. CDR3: CASTTGRGHEKLFF. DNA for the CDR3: TGTGCCAGCACCACGGGCAGGGGGCACGAAAAACTGTTTTTT.